The source of this TCR beta chain is a study of blood T cell repertoires in COVID-19. As for the study in general: T cells, B-cell-depleted T cells, or PBMCs provided the cDNA or gDNA that served as material.

Assay used: immunoSEQ multiplex PCR; TCRdb lists only in-frame clones, some missing. In the table there are over 70,000 clones, about 83% of which are singletons. The CDR3 extends over 16 amino acids. V lost 5 bases and J 0 bases, leaving 16 bases between the germline ends. Germline V gives CDR1 SGHTA, CDR2 FQGTGA. Sequenced input: peripheral blood. This clonotype originated in a man between 70 and 80 years old with COVID-19, enrolled during active disease. The chain employs TRBV7-3 and TRBJ1-1; D may be TRBD1 (6 bases). The CDR3 spells CASSQGPGVLNTEAFF. CDR3 DNA: TGTGCCAGCAGCCAAGGCCCAGGGGTCCTGAACACTGAAGCTTTCTTT.